This T cell receptor beta chain was found in a study of blood T cell repertoires in COVID-19. TCRdb's copy holds only in-frame clones and misses some; the assay was immunoSEQ multiplex PCR. In the table there are 70,000 or so clones, about 88% of which are singletons. CDR1 is SQVTM and CDR2 is ANQGSEA in the germline V gene. V was trimmed by 6 bases and J by 9 bases, leaving 15 bases between them. The CDR3 sequence is 12 residues long. Sample: peripheral blood. The source of this sequence is a man aged 70 or older with active COVID-19. The V call is TRBV29-1, the J call TRBJ2-1, with D perhaps TRBD2 (6 bases). The CDR3 DNA sequence: TGCAGCGTCAGGGACTCCGTCGGTGAGCAGTTCTTC. Translating gives CSVRDSVGEQFF.